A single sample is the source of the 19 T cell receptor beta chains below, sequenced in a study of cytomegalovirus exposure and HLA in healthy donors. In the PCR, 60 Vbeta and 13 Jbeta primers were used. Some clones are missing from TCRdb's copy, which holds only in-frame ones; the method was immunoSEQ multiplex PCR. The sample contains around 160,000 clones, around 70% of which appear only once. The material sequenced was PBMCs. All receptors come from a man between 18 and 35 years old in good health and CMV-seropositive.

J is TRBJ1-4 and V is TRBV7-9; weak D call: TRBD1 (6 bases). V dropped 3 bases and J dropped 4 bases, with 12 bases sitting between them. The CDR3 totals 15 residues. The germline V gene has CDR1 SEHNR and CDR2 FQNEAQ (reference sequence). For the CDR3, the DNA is TGTGCCAGCAGCTTTGGGCAGGGGATTAATGAAAAACTGTTTTTT. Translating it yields CASSFGQGINEKLFF.

The CDR3 is CSVPARGSNGYTF. DNA for the CDR3: TGCAGCGTGCCGGCCAGGGGGTCAAATGGCTACACCTTC. This chain joins TRBV29-1 and TRBJ1-2; 7 bases align to TRBD1. Looked up from germline, CDR1 is SQVTM and CDR2 is ANQGSEA. V shed 6 bases, J shed 6 bases, and the junction held 10 bases outside the gene matches. The CDR3 has 13 amino acids.

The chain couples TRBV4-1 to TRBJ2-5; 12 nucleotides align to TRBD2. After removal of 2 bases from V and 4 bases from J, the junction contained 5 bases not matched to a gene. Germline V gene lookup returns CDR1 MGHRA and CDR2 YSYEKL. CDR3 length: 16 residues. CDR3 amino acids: CASSQILAGGGETQYF. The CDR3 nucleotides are TGCGCCAGCAGCCAAATACTAGCGGGAGGAGGAGAGACCCAGTACTTC.

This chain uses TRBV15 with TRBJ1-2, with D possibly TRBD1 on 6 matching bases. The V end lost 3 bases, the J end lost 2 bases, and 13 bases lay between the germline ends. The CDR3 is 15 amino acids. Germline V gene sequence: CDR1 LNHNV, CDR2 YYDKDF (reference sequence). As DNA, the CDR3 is TGTGCCACCAGCAGGGTACAGGGCAGGAACTATGGCTACACCTTC. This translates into CATSRVQGRNYGYTF. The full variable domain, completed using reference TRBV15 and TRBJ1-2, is DAMVIQNPRYQVTQFGKPVTLSCSQTLNHNVMYWYQQKSSQAPKLLFHYYDKDFNNEADTPDNFQSRRPNTSFCFLDIRSPGLGDTAMYLCATSRVQGRNYGYTFGSGTRLTVV.

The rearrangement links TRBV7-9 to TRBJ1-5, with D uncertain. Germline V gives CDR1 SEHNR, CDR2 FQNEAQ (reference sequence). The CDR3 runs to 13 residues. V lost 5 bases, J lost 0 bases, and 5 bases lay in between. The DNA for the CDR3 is TGTGCCAGCAGCCGCGATAGCAATCAGCCCCAGCATTTT. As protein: CASSRDSNQPQHF.

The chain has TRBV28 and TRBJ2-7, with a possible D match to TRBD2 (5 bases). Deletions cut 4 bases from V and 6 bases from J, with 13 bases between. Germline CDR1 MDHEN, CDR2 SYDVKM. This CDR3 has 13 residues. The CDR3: CASSYGIRTEQYV. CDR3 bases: TGTGCCAGCAGTTACGGGATAAGGACCGAGCAGTACGTC.

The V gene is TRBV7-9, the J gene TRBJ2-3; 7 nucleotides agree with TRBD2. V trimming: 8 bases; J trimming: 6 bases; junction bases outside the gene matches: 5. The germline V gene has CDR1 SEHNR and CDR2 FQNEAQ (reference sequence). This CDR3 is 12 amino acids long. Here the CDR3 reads CASSWGGDTQYF. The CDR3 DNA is TGTGCCAGCTCCTGGGGAGGGGATACGCAGTATTTT.

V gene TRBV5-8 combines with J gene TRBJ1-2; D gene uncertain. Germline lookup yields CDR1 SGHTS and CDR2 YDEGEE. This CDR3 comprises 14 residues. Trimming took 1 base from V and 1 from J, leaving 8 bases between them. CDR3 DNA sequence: TGTGCCAGCAGCTTGTACGGGAATAACTATGGCTACACCTTC. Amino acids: CASSLYGNNYGYTF. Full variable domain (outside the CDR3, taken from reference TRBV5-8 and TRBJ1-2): EAGVTQSPTHLIKTRGQQATLRCSPISGHTSVYWYQQALGLGLQFLLWYDEGEERNRGNFPPRFSGRQFPNYSSELNVNALELEDSALYLCASSLYGNNYGYTFGSGTRLTVV.

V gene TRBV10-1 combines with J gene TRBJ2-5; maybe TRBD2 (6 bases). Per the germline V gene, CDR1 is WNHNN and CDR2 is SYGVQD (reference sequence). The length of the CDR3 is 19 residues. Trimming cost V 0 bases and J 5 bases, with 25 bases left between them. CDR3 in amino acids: CASSESKYSPTGGSETQYF. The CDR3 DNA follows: TGCGCCAGCAGTGAGTCGAAATACTCCCCGACTGGAGGGTCGGAGACCCAGTACTTC.

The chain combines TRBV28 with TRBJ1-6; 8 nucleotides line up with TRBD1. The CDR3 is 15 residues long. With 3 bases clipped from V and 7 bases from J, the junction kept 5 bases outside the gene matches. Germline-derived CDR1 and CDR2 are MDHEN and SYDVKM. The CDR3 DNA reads TGTGCCAGCAGTTTGTGGACAGGGAAAAATTCACCCCTCCACTTT. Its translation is CASSLWTGKNSPLHF.

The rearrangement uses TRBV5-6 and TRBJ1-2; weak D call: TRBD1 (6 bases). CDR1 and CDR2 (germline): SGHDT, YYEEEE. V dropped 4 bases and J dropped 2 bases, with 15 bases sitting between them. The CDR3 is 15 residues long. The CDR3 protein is CASSEQGPANYGYTF. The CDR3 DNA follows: TGTGCCAGCAGCGAACAGGGCCCCGCGAACTATGGCTACACCTTC. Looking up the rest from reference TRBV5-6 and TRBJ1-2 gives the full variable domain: DAGVTQSPTHLIKTRGQQVTLRCSPKSGHDTVSWYQQALGQGPQFIFQYYEEEERQRGNFPDRFSGHQFPNYSSELNVNALLLGDSALYLCASSEQGPANYGYTFGSGTRLTVV.

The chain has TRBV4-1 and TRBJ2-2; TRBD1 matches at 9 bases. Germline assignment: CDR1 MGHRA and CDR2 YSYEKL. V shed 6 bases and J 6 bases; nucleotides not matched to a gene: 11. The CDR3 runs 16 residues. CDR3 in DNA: TGCGCCAGCAGTCAACTGGGACAGGGAGAACCCGGGGAGCTGTTTTTT. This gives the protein CASSQLGQGEPGELFF.

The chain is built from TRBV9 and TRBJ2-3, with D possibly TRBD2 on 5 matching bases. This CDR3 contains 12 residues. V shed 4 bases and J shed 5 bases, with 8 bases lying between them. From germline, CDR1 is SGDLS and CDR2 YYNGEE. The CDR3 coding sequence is TGTGCCAGCAGCCGAGGGTTAGATACGCAGTATTTT. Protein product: CASSRGLDTQYF.

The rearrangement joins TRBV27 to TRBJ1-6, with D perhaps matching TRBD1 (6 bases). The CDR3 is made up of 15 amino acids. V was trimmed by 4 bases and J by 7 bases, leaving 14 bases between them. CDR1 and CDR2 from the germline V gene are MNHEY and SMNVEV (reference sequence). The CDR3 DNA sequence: TGTGCCAGCAGTTCGCAAAGGGGGTACAATTCACCCCTCCACTTT. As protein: CASSSQRGYNSPLHF.

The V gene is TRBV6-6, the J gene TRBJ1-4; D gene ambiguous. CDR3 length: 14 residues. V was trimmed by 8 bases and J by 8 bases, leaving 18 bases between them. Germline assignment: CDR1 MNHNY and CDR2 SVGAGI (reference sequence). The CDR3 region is CASGLGREVEKLFF. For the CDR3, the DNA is TGTGCCAGCGGCCTGGGGAGGGAAGTAGAAAAACTGTTTTTT.

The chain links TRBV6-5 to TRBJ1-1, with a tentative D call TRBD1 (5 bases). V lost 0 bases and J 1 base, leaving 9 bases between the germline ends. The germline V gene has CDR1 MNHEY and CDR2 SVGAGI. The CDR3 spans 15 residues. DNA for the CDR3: TGTGCCAGCAGTTACTCCAGGGTTGGGAACACTGAAGCTTTCTTT. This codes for CASSYSRVGNTEAFF.

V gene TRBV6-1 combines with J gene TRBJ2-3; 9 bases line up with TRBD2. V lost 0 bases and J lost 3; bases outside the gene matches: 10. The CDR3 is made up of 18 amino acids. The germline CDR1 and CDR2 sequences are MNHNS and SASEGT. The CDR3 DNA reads TGTGCCAGCAGTGAAGCGGCGGGAGGGCCGGGGATGACAGATACGCAGTATTTT. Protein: CASSEAAGGPGMTDTQYF.

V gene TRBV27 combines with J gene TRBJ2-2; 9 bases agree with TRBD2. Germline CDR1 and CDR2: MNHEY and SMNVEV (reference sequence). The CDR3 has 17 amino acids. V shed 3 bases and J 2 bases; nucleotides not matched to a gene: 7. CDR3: CASSFLLAGQNTGELFF. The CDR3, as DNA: TGTGCCAGCAGTTTTTTACTAGCGGGCCAAAACACCGGGGAGCTGTTTTTT.

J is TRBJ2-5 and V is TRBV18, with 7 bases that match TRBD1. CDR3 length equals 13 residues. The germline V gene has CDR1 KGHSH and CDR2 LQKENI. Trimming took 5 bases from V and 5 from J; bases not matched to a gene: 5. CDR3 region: CASSSDREETQYF. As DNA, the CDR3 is TGTGCCAGCTCAAGCGACAGGGAGGAGACCCAGTACTTC. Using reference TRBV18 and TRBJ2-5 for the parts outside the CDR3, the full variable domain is NAGVMQNPRHLVRRRGQEARLRCSPMKGHSHVYWYRQLPEEGLKFMVYLQKENIIDESGMPKERFSAEFPKEGPSILRIQQVVRGDSAAYFCASSSDREETQYFGPGTRLLVL.